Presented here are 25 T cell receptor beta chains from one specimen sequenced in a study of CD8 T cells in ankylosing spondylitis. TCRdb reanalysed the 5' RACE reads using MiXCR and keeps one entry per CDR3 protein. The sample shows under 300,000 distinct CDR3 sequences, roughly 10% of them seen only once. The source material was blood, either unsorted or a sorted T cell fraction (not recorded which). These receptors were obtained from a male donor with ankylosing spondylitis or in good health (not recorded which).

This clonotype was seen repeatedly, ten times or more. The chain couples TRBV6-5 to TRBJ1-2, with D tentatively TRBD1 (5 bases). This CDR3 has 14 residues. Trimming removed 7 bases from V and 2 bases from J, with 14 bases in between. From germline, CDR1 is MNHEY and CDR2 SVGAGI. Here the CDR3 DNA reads TGTGCCAGCATTTCGGACACCCAGAACTATGGCTACACCTTC. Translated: CASISDTQNYGYTF.

DNA of the CDR3: TGTGCCAGCAGTTTATCGGGGGAAAGCACAGATACGCAGTATTTT. Amino acids: CASSLSGESTDTQYF. V usage is TRBV27 and J usage is TRBJ2-3, with D perhaps TRBD1 or TRBD2 (5 bases each). V was shortened by 0 bases and J by 0 bases, with 7 bases between the two germline ends. CDR1 is MNHEY, CDR2 SMNVEV, per germline (reference sequence). The CDR3 covers 15 residues.

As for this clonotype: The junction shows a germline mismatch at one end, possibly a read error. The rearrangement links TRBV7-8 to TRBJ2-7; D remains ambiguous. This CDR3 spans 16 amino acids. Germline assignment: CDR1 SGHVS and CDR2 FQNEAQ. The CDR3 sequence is CVSSRGSYDPGFEQYF. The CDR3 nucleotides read TGTGTCAGCAGCAGAGGTTCCTACGATCCCGGATTCGAGCAGTACTTC. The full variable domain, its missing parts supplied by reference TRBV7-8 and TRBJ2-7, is GAGVSQSPRYKVAKRGQDVALRCDPISGHVSLFWYQQALGQGPEFLTYFQNEAQLDKSGLPSDRFFAERPEGSVSTLKIQRTQQEDSAVYLCVSSRGSYDPGFEQYFGPGTRLTVT.

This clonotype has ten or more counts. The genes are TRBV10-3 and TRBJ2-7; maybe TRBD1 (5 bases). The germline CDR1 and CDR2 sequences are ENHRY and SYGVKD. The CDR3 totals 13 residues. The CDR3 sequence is CVASPTGPYEQYF. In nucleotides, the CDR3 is TGTGTCGCCTCCCCTACAGGACCGTACGAGCAGTACTTC.

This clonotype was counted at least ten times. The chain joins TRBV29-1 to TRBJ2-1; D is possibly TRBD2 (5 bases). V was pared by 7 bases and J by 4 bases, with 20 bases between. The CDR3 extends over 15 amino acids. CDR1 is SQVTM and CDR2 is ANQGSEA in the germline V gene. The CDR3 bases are TGCAGCGGTTTCGGCCTGGGAGAGACTTACAATGAGCAGTTCTTC. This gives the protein CSGFGLGETYNEQFF.

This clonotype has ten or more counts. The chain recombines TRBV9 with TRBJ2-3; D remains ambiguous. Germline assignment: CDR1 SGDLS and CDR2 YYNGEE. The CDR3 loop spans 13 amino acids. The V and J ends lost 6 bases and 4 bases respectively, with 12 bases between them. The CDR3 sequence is CASNRNPADTQYF. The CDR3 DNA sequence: TGTGCCAGCAACAGAAATCCCGCAGATACGCAGTATTTT. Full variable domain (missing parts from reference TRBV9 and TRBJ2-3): DSGVTQTPKHLITATGQRVTLRCSPRSGDLSVYWYQQSLDQGLQFLIQYYNGEERAKGNILERFSAQQFPDLHSELNLSSLELGDSALYFCASNRNPADTQYFGPGTRLTVL.

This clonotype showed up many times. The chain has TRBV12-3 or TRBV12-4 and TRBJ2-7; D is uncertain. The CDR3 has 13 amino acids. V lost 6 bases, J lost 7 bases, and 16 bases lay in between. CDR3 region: CASSRPGRLEQYF. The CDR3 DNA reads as TGTGCCAGCAGCCGTCCCGGGCGTTTGGAGCAGTACTTC.

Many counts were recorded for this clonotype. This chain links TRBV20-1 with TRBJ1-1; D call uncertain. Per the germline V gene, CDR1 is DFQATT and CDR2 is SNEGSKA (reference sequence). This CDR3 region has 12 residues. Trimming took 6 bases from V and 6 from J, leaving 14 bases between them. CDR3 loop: CSAARGAPEAFF. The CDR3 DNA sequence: TGCAGTGCCGCTCGCGGCGCCCCTGAAGCTTTCTTT.

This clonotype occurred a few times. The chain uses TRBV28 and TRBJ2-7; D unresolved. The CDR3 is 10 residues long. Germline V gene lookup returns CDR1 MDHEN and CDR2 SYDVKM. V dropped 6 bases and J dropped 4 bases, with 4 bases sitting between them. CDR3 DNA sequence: TGTGCCAGCAGCGCTTACGAGCAGTACTTC. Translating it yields CASSAYEQYF. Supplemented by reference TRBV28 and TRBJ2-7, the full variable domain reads DVKVTQSSRYLVKRTGEKVFLECVQDMDHENMFWYRQDPGLGLRLIYFSYDVKMKEKGDIPEGYSVSREKKERFSLILESASTNQTSMYLCASSAYEQYFGPGTRLTVT.

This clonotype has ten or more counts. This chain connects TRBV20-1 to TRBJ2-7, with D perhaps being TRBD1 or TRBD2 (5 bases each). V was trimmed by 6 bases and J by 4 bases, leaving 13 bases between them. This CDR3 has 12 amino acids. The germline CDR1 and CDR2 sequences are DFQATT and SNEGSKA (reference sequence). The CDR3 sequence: CSAGAEVYEQYF. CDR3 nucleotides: TGCAGTGCCGGGGCGGAGGTTTACGAGCAGTACTTC.

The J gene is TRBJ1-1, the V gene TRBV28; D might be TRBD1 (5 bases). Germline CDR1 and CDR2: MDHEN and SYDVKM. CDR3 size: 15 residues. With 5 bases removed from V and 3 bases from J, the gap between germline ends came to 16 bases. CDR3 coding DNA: TGTGCCAGCAGTAACGGGGGAGCGGGCGACACTGAAGCTTTCTTT. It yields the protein CASSNGGAGDTEAFF.

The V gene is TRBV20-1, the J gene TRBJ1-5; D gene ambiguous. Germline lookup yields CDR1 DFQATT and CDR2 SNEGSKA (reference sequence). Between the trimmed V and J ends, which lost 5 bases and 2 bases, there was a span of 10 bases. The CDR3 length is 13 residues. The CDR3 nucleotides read TGCAGTGCTGGAGGGATTGGCAATCAGCCCCAGCATTTT. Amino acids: CSAGGIGNQPQHF.

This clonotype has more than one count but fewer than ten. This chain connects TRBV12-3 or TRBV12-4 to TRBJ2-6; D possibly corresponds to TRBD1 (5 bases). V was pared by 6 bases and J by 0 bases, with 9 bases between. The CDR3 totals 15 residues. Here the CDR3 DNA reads TGTGCCAGCAGACAACAGGCCTCTGGGGCCAACGTCCTGACTTTC. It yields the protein CASRQQASGANVLTF.

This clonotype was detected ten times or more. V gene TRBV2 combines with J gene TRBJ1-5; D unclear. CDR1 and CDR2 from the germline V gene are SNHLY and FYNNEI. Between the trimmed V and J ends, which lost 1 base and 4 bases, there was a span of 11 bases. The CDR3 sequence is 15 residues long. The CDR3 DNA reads TGTGCCAGCAGTGAAGGCAGACCCGATAATCAGCCCCAGCATTTT. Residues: CASSEGRPDNQPQHF. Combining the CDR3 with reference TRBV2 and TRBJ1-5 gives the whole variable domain EPEVTQTPSHQVTQMGQEVILRCVPISNHLYFYWYRQILGQKVEFLVSFYNNEISEKSEIFDDQFSVERPDGSNFTLKIRSTKLEDSAMYFCASSEGRPDNQPQHFGDGTRLSIL.

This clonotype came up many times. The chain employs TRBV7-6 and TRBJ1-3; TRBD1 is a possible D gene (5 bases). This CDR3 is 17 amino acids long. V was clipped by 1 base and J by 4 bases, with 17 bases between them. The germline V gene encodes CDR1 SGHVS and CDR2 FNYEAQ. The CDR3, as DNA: TGTGCCAGCAGCTTAGATATAGGAGGGGCGCCCGGAAACACCATATATTTT. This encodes CASSLDIGGAPGNTIYF.

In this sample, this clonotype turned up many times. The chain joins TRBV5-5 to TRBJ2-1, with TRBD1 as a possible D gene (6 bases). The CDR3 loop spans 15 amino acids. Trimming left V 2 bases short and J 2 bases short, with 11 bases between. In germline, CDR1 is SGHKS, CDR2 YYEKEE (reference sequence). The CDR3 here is CASSFRGLAYNEQFF. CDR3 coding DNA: TGTGCCAGCAGCTTCAGGGGTTTAGCCTACAATGAGCAGTTCTTC.

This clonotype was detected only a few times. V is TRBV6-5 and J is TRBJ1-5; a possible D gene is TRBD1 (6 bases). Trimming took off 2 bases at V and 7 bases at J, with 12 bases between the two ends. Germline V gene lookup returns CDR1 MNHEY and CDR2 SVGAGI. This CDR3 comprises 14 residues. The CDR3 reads CASSYARGDQPQHF. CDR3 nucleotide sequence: TGTGCCAGCAGTTACGCCAGGGGAGACCAGCCCCAGCATTTT.

The CDR3 coding sequence is TGTGCCAGCAGTTTGGACACTAGCGGGCTTTACAATGAGCAGTTCTTC. Translating gives CASSLDTSGLYNEQFF. The gene calls are TRBV12-3 or TRBV12-4 and TRBJ2-1; 9 nucleotides line up with TRBD2. The CDR3 extends over 16 amino acids. Losses at the gene ends were 3 bases for V and 4 bases for J; bases not matched to a gene: 7.

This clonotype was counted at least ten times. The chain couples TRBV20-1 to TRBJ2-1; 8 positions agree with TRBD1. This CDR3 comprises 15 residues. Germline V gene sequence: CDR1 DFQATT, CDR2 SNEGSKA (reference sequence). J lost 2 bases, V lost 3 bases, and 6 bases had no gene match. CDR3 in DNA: TGCAGTGCTAGCCTTCCGGACAGGGCCTACAATGAGCAGTTCTTC. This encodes CSASLPDRAYNEQFF.

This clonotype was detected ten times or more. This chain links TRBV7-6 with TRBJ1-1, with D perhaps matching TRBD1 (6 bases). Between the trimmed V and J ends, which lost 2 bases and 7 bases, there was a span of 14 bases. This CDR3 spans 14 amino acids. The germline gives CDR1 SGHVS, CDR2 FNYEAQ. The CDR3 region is CASSLSQGRIEAFF. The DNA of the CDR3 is TGTGCCAGCAGCTTATCCCAGGGGAGGATTGAAGCTTTCTTT.

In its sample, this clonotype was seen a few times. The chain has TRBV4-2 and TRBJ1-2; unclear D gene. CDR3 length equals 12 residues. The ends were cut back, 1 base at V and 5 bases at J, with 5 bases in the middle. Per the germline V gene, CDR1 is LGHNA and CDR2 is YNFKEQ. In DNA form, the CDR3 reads TGTGCCAGCAGCCAAGGGCCATATGGCTACACCTTC. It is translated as CASSQGPYGYTF.

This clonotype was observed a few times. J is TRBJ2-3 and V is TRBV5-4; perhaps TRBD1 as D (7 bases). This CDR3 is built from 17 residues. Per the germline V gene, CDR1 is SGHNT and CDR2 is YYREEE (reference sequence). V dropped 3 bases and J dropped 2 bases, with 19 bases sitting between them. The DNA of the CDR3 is TGTGCCAGCAGCTCAGGAGGGGGCCAGGGCCTCACAGATACGCAGTATTTT. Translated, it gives CASSSGGGQGLTDTQYF.

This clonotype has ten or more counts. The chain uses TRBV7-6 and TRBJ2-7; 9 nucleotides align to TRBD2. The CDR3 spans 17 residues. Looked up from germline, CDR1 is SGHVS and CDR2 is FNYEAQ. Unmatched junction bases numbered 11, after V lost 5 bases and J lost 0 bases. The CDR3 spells CASSARASGKFSYEQYF. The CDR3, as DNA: TGTGCCAGCAGCGCCAGGGCTAGCGGGAAATTCTCCTACGAGCAGTACTTC. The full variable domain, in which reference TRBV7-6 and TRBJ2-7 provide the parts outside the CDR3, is GAGVSQSPRYKVTKRGQDVALRCDPISGHVSLYWYRQALGQGPEFLTYFNYEAQQDKSGLPNDRFSAERPEGSISTLTIQRTEQRDSAMYRCASSARASGKFSYEQYFGPGTRLTVT.

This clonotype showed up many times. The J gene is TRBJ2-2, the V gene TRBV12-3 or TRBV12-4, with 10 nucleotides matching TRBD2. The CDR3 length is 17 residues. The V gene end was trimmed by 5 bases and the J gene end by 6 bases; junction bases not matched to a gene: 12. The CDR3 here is CASSPASGGPGPGELFF. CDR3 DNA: TGTGCCAGCAGTCCCGCTAGCGGGGGCCCAGGTCCCGGGGAGCTGTTTTTT.

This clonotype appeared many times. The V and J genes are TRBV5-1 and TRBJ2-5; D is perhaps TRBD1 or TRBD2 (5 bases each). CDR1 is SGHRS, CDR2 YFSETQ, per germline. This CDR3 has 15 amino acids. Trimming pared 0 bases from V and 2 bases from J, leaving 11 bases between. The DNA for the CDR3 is TGCGCCAGCAGCTTGGCCGGGACGGGACAAGAGACCCAGTACTTC. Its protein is CASSLAGTGQETQYF.